This T cell receptor (beta chain) was sequenced for a study of monozygotic twins with inflammatory bowel disease. Study-wide findings and caveats: Support for any single strong IBD-associated signal or clonotype was not found. By inverse Simpson index, TCRbeta diversity was lower in IBD patients than in healthy co-twins.

The authors drew more than 2 ml of blood from each donor. Remarks on this clonotype: Antigen: not known.

Each sample had eight separate cDNA synthesis reactions. Reprocessing the 5' RACE reads, TCRdb reports a single entry for every CDR3 protein and omits DNA. The table counts fewer than 200,000 distinct CDR3 sequences; roughly 2.4% lies in the top ten. The sample taken for sequencing was blood. This clonotype was obtained from a human donor with ulcerative colitis or Crohn's disease, or a healthy co-twin of an affected twin (not recorded which).

The CDR3: CAISVGLAGTLEETQYF. The chain combines TRBV10-3 with TRBJ2-5; TCRdb designates TRBD2, a call that cannot be tested without DNA. The CDR3 covers 17 residues. Germline CDR1 ENHRY, CDR2 SYGVKD.